One and the same sample provided the 30 T cell receptor beta chains below, sequenced in a study of cytomegalovirus exposure and HLA in healthy donors (TCRdb year 2017). Library construction relied on the immunoSEQ multiplex PCR assay. A mixture of 60 forward primers for TCR Vbeta segments and 13 reverse primers for TCR Jbeta segments was used in the multiplex PCR. TCRdb holds this immuneACCESS table with in-frame rearrangements only. Some clones are missing; in checked studies, unresolved V genes explain under half, and the rest has no known cause. The sample records roughly 140,000 clones, around 72% of which are singletons. The ten largest clones represent around 1.5% of the sample. Sequencing input: PBMCs. These receptors were taken from a man younger than 35 in good health and CMV-seronegative.

The chain joins TRBV5-4 to TRBJ2-7; 8 bases line up with TRBD1. Germline CDR1 reads SGHNT; CDR2 reads YYREEE (reference sequence). V gave up 4 bases and J gave up 4 bases; unmatched junction bases: 7. The CDR3 runs to 14 residues. The CDR3 nucleotides are TGTGCCAGCAGCCCTGACAGGGGTGTGTACGAGCAGTACTTC. Translation gives CASSPDRGVYEQYF. The full variable domain, its missing parts supplied by reference TRBV5-4 and TRBJ2-7, is ETGVTQSPTHLIKTRGQQVTLRCSSQSGHNTVSWYQQALGQGPQFIFQYYREEENGRGNFPPRFSGLQFPNYSSELNVNALELDDSALYLCASSPDRGVYEQYFGPGTRLTVT.

This chain connects TRBV9 to TRBJ2-1; TRBD2 matches at 8 bases. Germline values: CDR1 SGDLS, CDR2 YYNGEE. J lost 6 bases, V lost 4 bases, and 9 bases had no gene match. The CDR3 sequence is 15 residues long. Written as DNA, the CDR3 is TGTGCCAGCAGCCTGAGCGGGAGAGGGGGCAATGAGCAGTTCTTC. Translating it yields CASSLSGRGGNEQFF.

V is TRBV7-8 and J is TRBJ2-1; TRBD2 agrees at 7 bases. The germline V gene has CDR1 SGHVS and CDR2 FQNEAQ. This CDR3 has 16 residues. V gave up 5 bases and J gave up 0 bases; unmatched junction bases: 7. This CDR3 is CASSPQGGSSYNEQFF. The CDR3 region has the DNA TGTGCCAGCAGCCCGCAGGGCGGGAGCTCCTACAATGAGCAGTTCTTC.

The chain combines TRBV19 with TRBJ2-7; TRBD2 might be the D (7 bases). This CDR3 has 16 residues. V shed 0 bases and J shed 2 bases, with 14 bases lying between them. In germline, CDR1 is LNHDA, CDR2 SQIVND (reference sequence). The CDR3 bases are TGTGCCAGTAGTATAGATCGAGGGGGAGGGACCTACGAGCAGTACTTC. It yields the protein CASSIDRGGGTYEQYF.

The rearrangement uses TRBV5-1 and TRBJ2-7; TRBD1 matches at 9 bases. The CDR3 is 13 residues long. V lost 2 bases and J lost 4; bases outside the gene matches: 1. Germline V gene data show CDR1 as SGHRS and CDR2 as YFSETQ. CDR3 nucleotides: TGCGCCAGCAGCTTACAGGGGGCGTACGAGCAGTACTTC. Protein: CASSLQGAYEQYF.

This chain joins TRBV5-1 and TRBJ1-1; D might be TRBD1 (6 bases). The CDR3 has 14 residues. Germline V gene lookup returns CDR1 SGHRS and CDR2 YFSETQ. The ends were cut back, 5 bases at V and 0 bases at J, with 11 bases in the middle. Here the CDR3 DNA reads TGCGCCAGCAGTTCCGGGACATTGAACACTGAAGCTTTCTTT. Translated, it gives CASSSGTLNTEAFF.

The rearrangement links TRBV18 to TRBJ2-7; 7 bases fit TRBD1. Trimming at V came to 3 bases and at J to 6 bases, leaving 11 bases not matched to a gene. Germline V CDR1 and CDR2: KGHSH, LQKENI. CDR3 length: 15 residues. The CDR3: CASSPWSEGASEQYF. The CDR3 DNA sequence: TGTGCCAGCTCACCGTGGAGCGAGGGGGCTAGCGAGCAGTACTTC.

CDR3 residues: CASSFSTGGGSPLHF. CDR3 nucleotides: TGTGCCAGCAGTTTCTCGACAGGGGGGGGTTCACCCCTCCACTTT. The chain uses TRBV27 and TRBJ1-6, with 9 bases identical to TRBD1. Per the germline V gene, CDR1 is MNHEY and CDR2 is SMNVEV (reference sequence). The trim removed 3 bases at V and 9 bases at J, leaving 6 bases unmatched. The CDR3 is made up of 15 amino acids.

The chain joins TRBV27 to TRBJ2-7; 12 bases align to TRBD2. This CDR3 comprises 16 residues. Germline CDR1 and CDR2: MNHEY and SMNVEV (reference sequence). J lost 0 bases, V lost 6 bases, and 6 bases had no gene match. The CDR3 loop is CASSRGTSGPSYEQYF. The CDR3, as DNA: TGTGCCAGCAGCCGCGGGACTAGCGGGCCCTCCTACGAGCAGTACTTC.

The V and J genes are TRBV6-5 and TRBJ2-5; the match to TRBD2 covers 7 bases. Per germline, CDR1 MNHEY and CDR2 SVGAGI. The CDR3 is made up of 14 amino acids. V lost 4 bases and J lost 4; bases outside the gene matches: 6. Here the CDR3 DNA reads TGTGCCAGCAGTTCCCCCGGGACTATAGAGACCCAGTACTTC. Protein sequence: CASSSPGTIETQYF.

The V gene is TRBV28, the J gene TRBJ1-5; D remains ambiguous. Looked up from germline, CDR1 is MDHEN and CDR2 is SYDVKM. V lost 5 bases and J lost 0, with 11 bases in between. The CDR3 contains 15 residues. The CDR3 reads CASSRTAGSNQPQHF. CDR3 nucleotides: TGTGCCAGCAGTCGAACAGCGGGTAGCAATCAGCCCCAGCATTTT.

The chain combines TRBV13 with TRBJ2-2; a weak D match, TRBD2 (5 bases). Trimming removed 0 bases from V and 5 bases from J, with 10 bases in between. CDR1 is PRHDT and CDR2 is FYEKMQ in the germline V gene (reference sequence). The CDR3 extends over 15 amino acids. The CDR3 nucleotides read TGTGCCAGCAGCTTAGGGGGAGACGGTACCGGGGAGCTGTTTTTT. It is translated as CASSLGGDGTGELFF.

The V and J genes are TRBV11-2 and TRBJ2-7, with D maybe TRBD2 (7 bases). Germline V gene sequence: CDR1 SGHAT, CDR2 FQNNGV. V lost 5 bases and J 2 bases, leaving 16 bases between the germline ends. This CDR3 region has 15 residues. The CDR3 sequence: CASSPLGEGAYEQYF. CDR3 in DNA: TGTGCCAGCAGCCCCCTCGGGGAGGGGGCCTACGAGCAGTACTTC.

The DNA for the CDR3 is TGTGCCATCCATCCGGGACAACCCACCGGGGAGCTGTTTTTT. It yields the protein CAIHPGQPTGELFF. The rearrangement links TRBV19 to TRBJ2-2, with D tentatively TRBD1 (6 bases). Per the germline V gene, CDR1 is LNHDA and CDR2 is SQIVND (reference sequence). The CDR3 is 14 residues long. The V and J ends lost 10 bases and 4 bases respectively, with 16 bases between them.

The chain has TRBV9 and TRBJ1-1; D is perhaps TRBD1 (6 bases). Germline CDR1 reads SGDLS; CDR2 reads YYNGEE. Between the trimmed V and J ends, which lost 0 bases and 6 bases, there was a span of 12 bases. The CDR3 totals 14 residues. The CDR3 nucleotides are TGTGCCAGCAGCGTAGAGGGGGGGGGCGCTGAAGCTTTCTTT. The encoded protein is CASSVEGGGAEAFF.

The gene calls are TRBV25-1 and TRBJ2-5; D perhaps matches TRBD2 (6 bases). CDR1 and CDR2 (germline): MGHDK, SYGVNS. The CDR3 has 13 amino acids. Trimming pared 8 bases from V and 5 bases from J, leaving 15 bases between. CDR3 nucleotide sequence: TGTGCCAGCGGGCCGGACTACGAGGAGACCCAGTACTTC. Translated: CASGPDYEETQYF. The whole variable domain, filled in from reference TRBV25-1 and TRBJ2-5, reads EADIYQTPRYLVIGTGKKITLECSQTMGHDKMYWYQQDPGMELHLIHYSYGVNSTEKGDLSSESTVSRIRTEHFPLTLESARPSHTSQYLCASGPDYEETQYFGPGTRLLVL.

The gene calls are TRBV19 and TRBJ1-4; D unresolved. CDR3 length: 15 residues. Germline V gene sequence: CDR1 LNHDA, CDR2 SQIVND (reference sequence). V lost 7 bases and J 0 bases, leaving 12 bases between the germline ends. This chain's CDR3 is CASTNPGTTNEKLFF. The DNA for the CDR3 is TGTGCCAGTACCAACCCGGGGACAACTAATGAAAAACTGTTTTTT.

This chain joins TRBV7-9 and TRBJ2-4; D is unclear. The CDR3 extends over 15 amino acids. Germline assignment: CDR1 SEHNR and CDR2 FQNEAQ (reference sequence). Trimming cost V 5 bases and J 3 bases, with 14 bases left between them. This CDR3 is CASSPLRYGKNIQYF. The CDR3 coding sequence is TGTGCCAGCAGCCCGCTCAGGTATGGCAAAAACATTCAGTACTTC.

This chain connects TRBV25-1 to TRBJ2-7; TRBD2 might be the D (6 bases). V was shortened by 6 bases and J by 6 bases, with 12 bases between the two germline ends. Germline V gene lookup returns CDR1 MGHDK and CDR2 SYGVNS. The CDR3 covers 12 residues. CDR3 nucleotides: TGTGCCAGCAGCGGGGGAGTAGTCGAGCAGTACTTC. This sequence encodes CASSGGVVEQYF.

The rearrangement joins TRBV19 to TRBJ1-3; the D is unclear. Trimming took off 6 bases at V and 0 bases at J, with 15 bases between the two ends. CDR1 and CDR2 (germline): LNHDA, SQIVND (reference sequence). The length of the CDR3 is 16 residues. The CDR3 is CASSLMGPHSGNTIYF. CDR3 sequence (DNA): TGTGCCAGTAGCCTCATGGGCCCTCACTCTGGAAACACCATATATTTT.

This clone was observed a few times. This chain uses TRBV5-6 with TRBJ1-2; TRBD1 is a possible D gene (6 bases). The CDR3 runs 13 residues. V was shortened by 4 bases and J by 4 bases, with 11 bases between the two germline ends. CDR1 and CDR2 from the germline V gene are SGHDT and YYEEEE. The CDR3 nucleotides are TGTGCCAGCAGCCCGACAGGCCTCTATGGCTACACCTTC. It codes for CASSPTGLYGYTF.

This chain connects TRBV7-2 to TRBJ2-3, with 7 bases identical to TRBD2. Germline V gene data show CDR1 as SGHTA and CDR2 as FQGNSA. With V trimmed by 5 bases and J by 2 bases, 10 bases remained unmatched. The CDR3 totals 16 residues. The CDR3 DNA reads TGTGCCAGCAGCCCCGGACTAGGAGGGCACACAGATACGCAGTATTTT. Protein product: CASSPGLGGHTDTQYF.

This clone was counted a single time. The gene calls are TRBV28 and TRBJ1-2; no reliable D call. CDR1 MDHEN and CDR2 SYDVKM come from the germline V gene. V lost 6 bases to trimming and J lost 1 base, with 6 bases between them. This CDR3 has 12 amino acids. The CDR3 loop is CASRAINYGYTF. CDR3 bases: TGTGCCAGCAGGGCCATTAACTATGGCTACACCTTC.

This clone was detected once. The V gene is TRBV27, the J gene TRBJ2-7; TRBD2 matches 7 bases. V was pared by 1 base and J by 3 bases, with 6 bases of the junction left unmatched. The CDR3 extends over 15 amino acids. Germline-derived CDR1 and CDR2 are MNHEY and SMNVEV (reference sequence). For the CDR3, the DNA is TGTGCCAGCAGTTTATTGCGACTAGCCTTCTACGAGCAGTACTTC. It yields the protein CASSLLRLAFYEQYF.

The rearrangement joins TRBV5-1 to TRBJ1-4, with D possibly matching TRBD1 (5 bases). V lost 2 bases and J lost 8, with 10 bases in between. The germline V gene encodes CDR1 SGHRS and CDR2 YFSETQ. This CDR3 comprises 13 residues. CDR3 sequence reads: CASSFGGVEKLFF. The CDR3 bases are TGCGCCAGCAGCTTCGGAGGGGTGGAAAAACTGTTTTTT. The complete variable domain, with remaining parts taken from reference TRBV5-1 and TRBJ1-4, reads KAGVTQTPRYLIKTRGQQVTLSCSPISGHRSVSWYQQTPGQGLQFLFEYFSETQRNKGNFPGRFSGRQFSNSRSEMNVSTLELGDSALYLCASSFGGVEKLFFGSGTQLSVL.

This clone has just one count. This sequence joins TRBV19 and TRBJ1-5; 8 nucleotides line up with TRBD1. Trimming cost V 6 bases and J 0 bases; bases outside gene matches: 4. The CDR3 contains 15 residues. The germline CDR1 and CDR2 sequences are LNHDA and SQIVND (reference sequence). The CDR3 sequence: CASRTGAYSNQPQHF. In nucleotides, the CDR3 is TGTGCCAGTAGGACAGGGGCTTATAGCAATCAGCCCCAGCATTTT.

V gene TRBV7-2 combines with J gene TRBJ2-3; D call uncertain. The germline V gene encodes CDR1 SGHTA and CDR2 FQGNSA. The ends were cut back, 1 base at V and 1 base at J, with 12 bases in the middle. This CDR3 contains 16 residues. As DNA, the CDR3 is TGTGCCAGCAGCTTAGTTGCCGGCCAGGGCACAGATACGCAGTATTTT. As protein: CASSLVAGQGTDTQYF.

The chain uses TRBV28 and TRBJ1-3, with D uncertain. V was trimmed by 1 base and J by 3 bases, leaving 7 bases between them. The CDR3 covers 14 residues. The germline CDR1 and CDR2 sequences are MDHEN and SYDVKM. This CDR3 is CASSLSPVGNTIYF. CDR3 bases: TGTGCCAGCAGTTTATCCCCAGTTGGAAACACCATATATTTT.

The chain recombines TRBV11-2 with TRBJ1-2; D is ambiguous. V gave up 3 bases and J gave up 4 bases, with 9 bases separating them. The CDR3 sequence is 13 residues long. Germline V gene sequence: CDR1 SGHAT, CDR2 FQNNGV. In nucleotides, the CDR3 is TGTGCCAGCAGCTTGAGTACAGTCTATGGCTACACCTTC. Encoded protein: CASSLSTVYGYTF.

DNA for the CDR3: TGCGCCAGCAGCTCCGGACAGGGCCTCTCCTACGAGCAGTACTTC. Protein product: CASSSGQGLSYEQYF. This rearrangement joins TRBV5-1 to TRBJ2-7, with 8 bases lining up with TRBD1. Trimming removed 3 bases from V and 0 bases from J; junction bases left unmatched: 5. Germline CDR1 and CDR2: SGHRS and YFSETQ. CDR3 length: 15 residues.